A selection of T cell receptor beta chains follows, all from one sample in a study of T-cell reconstitution after alpha-beta-depleted transplantation in children. MiXCR, run by TCRdb on the PCR reads, gives a single entry per CDR3 protein. The sample lists 580,000 or so distinct CDR3 sequences; more than 20% were seen once. Sample: PBMCs, mostly from graft donor cells, taken 360 days after TCRalphabeta/CD19-depleted stem cell transplant. The receptors here all came from a boy less than two years old who had a stem cell transplant for acute myeloid leukemia, so the T cells may come from the graft donor. CDR3s include the opening cysteine and the closing phenylalanine or tryptophan. The D gene is left open where the match is weak. Clone sizes are given selectively: once, few, many, or a class where the clone is expanded.

j_call | d_call | clone_size | v_call | cdr3_length | cdr3_nt | cdr3_aa
TRBJ2-2 | . | . | TRBV29-1 | 13 | TGCAGCGGGGGTGAGCGTCACACCGGGGAGCTGTTTTTT | CSGGERHTGELFF
TRBJ1-1 | . | . | TRBV28 | 11 | TGTGCCAGCAGTTTAGGTGGATATGCTTTCTTT | CASSLGGYAFF
TRBJ2-7 | . | few | TRBV7-9 | 13 | TGTGCCAGCAGCCCCATTTCAAACTACGAGCAGTACTTC | CASSPISNYEQYF
TRBJ2-2 | TRBD2 | . | TRBV10-3 | 14 | TGTGCCATTCTAGCGGGGGCGAACACCGGGGAGCTGTTTTTT | CAILAGANTGELFF
TRBJ2-7 | TRBD2 | many | TRBV20-1 | 16 | TGCAGTGCTCCCCTGGTTCGGGCTAGCGGGGTTTACGAGCAGTACTTC | CSAPLVRASGVYEQYF
TRBJ2-1 | . | . | TRBV5-1 | 13 | TGCGCCAGCAGCTTCACGGGTTTCGATGAGCAGTTCTTC | CASSFTGFDEQFF
TRBJ1-4 | . | few | TRBV28 | 15 | TGTGCCAGCAGTTTTAACGGACCAACTAATGAAAAACTGTTTTTT | CASSFNGPTNEKLFF
TRBJ2-3 | . | . | TRBV20-1 | 15 | TGCAGTGCTAGCGGGACGTCCGCTAGCACAGATACGCAGTATTTT | CSASGTSASTDTQYF
TRBJ2-1 | TRBD2 | . | TRBV20-1 | 18 | TGCAGTGCTAGATCCGGGACTAGGTTGGGGGACCCCTACAATGAGCAGTTCTTC | CSARSGTRLGDPYNEQFF
TRBJ2-5 | . | many | TRBV29-1 | 12 | TGCAGCGTTGAAGAGGGGTGGGAGACCCAGTACTTC | CSVEEGWETQYF
TRBJ2-7 | TRBD1 | . | TRBV6-2/TRBV6-3 | 14 | TGTGCCAGCACCGACAGGGGTTCCCTCTACGAGCAGTACTTC | CASTDRGSLYEQYF
TRBJ2-1 | TRBD2 | few | TRBV11-1 | 16 | TGTGCCAGCAGCTTAGTATTAGCGGGGGACTACAATGAGCAGTTCTTC | CASSLVLAGDYNEQFF
TRBJ2-5 | TRBD1 | . | TRBV15 | 14 | TGTGCCACCAGCCGCCAGGGGGCTCATGAGACCCAGTACTTC | CATSRQGAHETQYF
TRBJ2-7 | TRBD1 | many | TRBV12-3/TRBV12-4 | 15 | TGTGCCAGCAGCCTCGGGACAGGGGGAGGGGACGAGCAGTACTTC | CASSLGTGGGDEQYF
TRBJ2-7 | TRBD1 | many | TRBV20-1 | 14 | TGCAGTGCTAGAAGGACAGGGGGCTACTACGAGCAGTACTTC | CSARRTGGYYEQYF
TRBJ1-1 | . | many | TRBV6-2/TRBV6-3 | 13 | TGTGCCAGCAGTTCGTGGGGGAACACTGAAGCTTTCTTT | CASSSWGNTEAFF
TRBJ1-2 | . | . | TRBV29-1 | 13 | TGCAGCGTTATCGACAGCCCCGACTATGGCTACACCTTC | CSVIDSPDYGYTF
TRBJ1-6 | . | few | TRBV20-1 | 15 | TGCAGTGCTAGAGATAGCACGGAATGGAATTCACCCCTCCACTTT | CSARDSTEWNSPLHF
TRBJ2-1 | TRBD2 | . | TRBV5-1 | 15 | TGCGCCAGCAGCTCTGGGGGGGGATATTTCAATGAGCAGTTCTTC | CASSSGGGYFNEQFF
TRBJ2-5 | TRBD2 | few | TRBV4-2 | 13 | TGTGCCAGCAGCCAAGATGGGGAGGGGACCCAGTACTTC | CASSQDGEGTQYF
TRBJ2-7 | TRBD1 | many | TRBV20-1 | 15 | TGCAGTGCTAAAGATCCGGACAGGGTCTTAGGCGAGCAGTACTTC | CSAKDPDRVLGEQYF
TRBJ1-2 | . | many | TRBV7-9 | 14 | TGTGCCAGCAGCTTGGGGTCAGGGAACTATGGCTACACCTTC | CASSLGSGNYGYTF
TRBJ2-3 | . | . | TRBV6-5 | 16 | TGTGCCAGCAGTTACGAGGAAGCTAGACCCACAGATACGCAGTATTTT | CASSYEEARPTDTQYF
TRBJ1-1 | . | . | TRBV10-3 | 13 | TGTGCCATCGGTCAGGGGCGGGACACTGAAGCTTTCTTT | CAIGQGRDTEAFF
TRBJ2-1 | . | many | TRBV5-1 | 17 | TGCGCCAGCAGCTTGTTTAGCCCGGACAGCTCCTACAATGAGCAGTTCTTC | CASSLFSPDSSYNEQFF
TRBJ1-1 | . | few | TRBV6-1 | 14 | TGTGCCAGCAGCAGAAGACGTGATGGGACTGAAGCTTTCTTT | CASSRRRDGTEAFF
TRBJ2-1 | . | . | TRBV15 | 15 | TGTGCCACCAGCAAGGGACCCAGCTCCTACAATGAGCAGTTCTTC | CATSKGPSSYNEQFF
TRBJ1-1 | TRBD1 | . | TRBV5-1 | 17 | TGCGCCAGCAGCTTGGTGACAGGGGGGGGAACGGACACTGAAGCTTTCTTT | CASSLVTGGGTDTEAFF
TRBJ2-7 | . | few | TRBV6-5 | 13 | TGTGCCAGCTGGGGTCGGGGGCCCTACGAGCAGTACTTC | CASWGRGPYEQYF
TRBJ2-7 | . | many | TRBV15 | 13 | TGTGCCACCAGCAGAGATCGAGGGTACGAGCAGTACTTC | CATSRDRGYEQYF
TRBJ2-1 | . | few | TRBV5-1 | 14 | TGCGCCAGCAGCCCCCCTCTAGTCTACAATGAGCAGTTCTTC | CASSPPLVYNEQFF
TRBJ2-7 | . | . | TRBV19 | 14 | TGTGCCAGTAGGACCAGGGTGGAGCACTACGAGCAGTACTTC | CASRTRVEHYEQYF
TRBJ1-2 | . | . | TRBV20-1 | 12 | TGCAGTGCTAGAGATCGCGGGGGGGGAGGGACCTTC | CSARDRGGGGTF
TRBJ2-3 | TRBD2 | . | TRBV20-1 | 15 | TGCAGTGCTAGCCCGGTTAGCGGGATGGGTGATACGCAGTATTTT | CSASPVSGMGDTQYF
TRBJ2-3 | . | many | TRBV28 | 14 | TGTGCCAGCAGTTTGCGAGGCTCCACAGATACGCAGTATTTT | CASSLRGSTDTQYF
TRBJ2-3 | . | many | TRBV2 | 13 | TGTGCCAGCAGTGACAACTGGTCAGATACGCAGTATTTT | CASSDNWSDTQYF